Below are 9 T cell receptor beta chains sequenced from a single sample in a study of T cell repertoires in cytomegalovirus infection. TCRdb reprocessed the reads via MiXCR and lists one record per CDR3 protein. The sample includes roughly 990,000 distinct CDR3 sequences, 25% to 40% seen only once; the top ten take 13%. These receptors are not linked to any known antigen. The sample was cultured CD8+ T cells from PBMCs, taken from culture after CMV antigen stimulation. The receptors come from a human donor in good health (CMV status not recorded). Some clones in this sample may be carry-over from other donors' samples.

This clonotype was picked up a small number of times. This chain links TRBV24-1 with TRBJ1-4, with TRBD1 matching over 8 bases. This CDR3 is 15 amino acids long. Germline V gene sequence: CDR1 KGHDR, CDR2 SFDVKD. V lost 5 bases to trimming and J lost 7 bases; unmatched junction nucleotides: 8. Here the CDR3 reads CATSGLQGGFEKLFF. The CDR3 nucleotides read TGTGCCACCAGTGGACTACAGGGGGGATTTGAAAAACTGTTTTTT.

Many counts were recorded for this clonotype. The CDR3 DNA follows: TGTGCCAGCAGCTTAGAGGGGGCCGCCACAGATACGCAGTATTTT. Translated: CASSLEGAATDTQYF. V usage is TRBV7-8 and J usage is TRBJ2-3; TRBD1 agrees at 7 bases. Germline V gene lookup returns CDR1 SGHVS and CDR2 FQNEAQ. Losses at the gene ends were 1 base for V and 2 bases for J; bases not matched to a gene: 3. The CDR3 covers 15 residues.

The chain recombines TRBV12-3 or TRBV12-4 with TRBJ2-1; TRBD2 agrees at 13 bases. The CDR3 sequence is 19 residues long. V lost 3 bases and J lost 0; bases outside the gene matches: 8. The DNA for the CDR3 is TGTGCCAGCAGTTTCCGACTAGCGGGGGGTCCCAGCTCCTACAATGAGCAGTTCTTC. Its translation: CASSFRLAGGPSSYNEQFF.

Ten or more counts support this clonotype. The chain combines TRBV7-2 with TRBJ2-1; 8 bases fit TRBD2. J lost 6 bases, V lost 1 base, and 11 bases had no gene match. CDR1 is SGHTA, CDR2 FQGNSA, per germline. This CDR3 has 17 residues. The CDR3 bases are TGTGCCAGCAGCTTAGAATCAGCGGGACTAGTTGTCAATGAGCAGTTCTTC. It translates to CASSLESAGLVVNEQFF. Full variable domain (remainder filled in from reference TRBV7-2 and TRBJ2-1): GAGVSQSPSNKVTEKGKDVELRCDPISGHTALYWYRQSLGQGLEFLIYFQGNSAPDKSGLPSDRFSAERTGGSVSTLTIQRTQQEDSAVYLCASSLESAGLVVNEQFFGPGTRLTVL.

V usage is TRBV28 and J usage is TRBJ1-1; the D is unclear. Germline values: CDR1 MDHEN, CDR2 SYDVKM. This CDR3 is built from 12 residues. Trimming stripped 3 bases from V and 13 bases from J, with 15 bases between. This CDR3 is CASSFTHYQDFF. The CDR3, as DNA: TGTGCCAGCAGTTTTACCCACTACCAGGATTTCTTT.

Comment on this clonotype: Lacking the conserved final phenylalanine or tryptophan, this CDR3 likely reflects a read error. This chain connects TRBV5-1 to TRBJ2-7, with D possibly TRBD1 on 5 matching bases. The V gene's germline CDR1 is SGHRS and CDR2 YFSETQ. This CDR3 has 13 amino acids. Trimming removed 5 bases from V and 3 bases from J, with 12 bases in between. DNA for the CDR3: TGCGCCAGCAGTTATGACAGAGTCTACGAGCAGTACTAC. It codes for CASSYDRVYEQYY.

The V gene is TRBV6-1, the J gene TRBJ1-5; D might be TRBD1 (5 bases). Germline V gene sequence: CDR1 MNHNS, CDR2 SASEGT. This CDR3 has 16 residues. Trimming pared 7 bases from V and 2 bases from J, leaving 18 bases between. DNA of the CDR3: TGTGCCAGCACCCCTTGGGTTCGGGACGGCAATCAGCCCCAGCATTTT. It translates to CASTPWVRDGNQPQHF.

This clonotype was observed at least ten times. The chain uses TRBV7-9 and TRBJ1-4; D is undetermined. The germline CDR1 and CDR2 sequences are SEHNR and FQNEAQ (reference sequence). Trimming took off 5 bases at V and 6 bases at J, with 10 bases between the two ends. The CDR3 loop spans 13 amino acids. The chain's CDR3 is CASSPGGDEKLFF. In DNA form, the CDR3 reads TGTGCCAGCAGCCCTGGTGGGGATGAAAAACTGTTTTTT. Full variable domain (outside the CDR3, taken from reference TRBV7-9 and TRBJ1-4): DTGVSQNPRHKITKRGQNVTFRCDPISEHNRLYWYRQTLGQGPEFLTYFQNEAQLEKSRLLSDRFSAERPKGSFSTLEIQRTEQGDSAMYLCASSPGGDEKLFFGSGTQLSVL.

The V and J genes are TRBV6-2 or TRBV6-3 and TRBJ2-1; 7 nucleotides line up with TRBD2. Germline V CDR1 and CDR2: MNHEY, SVGEGT. The CDR3 length is 16 residues. V trimming: 3 bases; J trimming: 2 bases; junction bases outside the gene matches: 7. CDR3 nucleotides: TGTGCCAGCAGTTATCGACTAGCTTCCCCCTACAATGAGCAGTTCTTC. Protein product: CASSYRLASPYNEQFF.